These T cell receptor beta chains were read from a single sample in a study of blood T cell repertoires in COVID-19. Some clones are missing from TCRdb's copy, which holds only in-frame ones; the method was immunoSEQ multiplex PCR. The sample consists of about 280,000 clones, just under 90% of them appearing once. The sequenced sample was PBMCs or T cells enriched from blood (not recorded which). The receptors derive from a woman between 25 and 40 years old with acute COVID-19. The CDR3 runs from the conserved cysteine through the conserved F or W. D genes are given only for firm matches. Only some rows state a clone size, as once, few, many or a class for expanded clones.

V,size,D,J,DNA,CDR3
TRBV28,.,.,TRBJ2-3,TGTGCCAGCAGTTTATCCGGGTTGGGCACAGATACGCAGTATTTT,CASSLSGLGTDTQYF
TRBV10-3,.,.,TRBJ2-5,TGTGCCATCAGTGGTCCGGACAATTCACAAGAGACCCAGTACTTC,CAISGPDNSQETQYF
TRBV11-3,.,.,TRBJ2-3,TGTGCCAGCAGCTTAGGGGTCGGGAGTGACGCAGATACGCAGTATTTT,CASSLGVGSDADTQYF
TRBV9,.,TRBD2,TRBJ2-7,TGTGCCAGCAGCGCCGAACTAGCGGGAGTTGACGAGCAGTACTTC,CASSAELAGVDEQYF
TRBV5-1,.,TRBD1,TRBJ2-7,TGCGCCAGCAGCTTGGAAAGAGGGACAGCGGACTACGAGCAGTACTTC,CASSLERGTADYEQYF
TRBV10-2,few,.,TRBJ1-1,TGCGCCAGCAGTGAGGTAGTGGGTCAGGGCTCTGAAGCTTTCTTT,CASSEVVGQGSEAFF
TRBV27,.,TRBD1,TRBJ1-6,TGTGCCATCCTAAGACAGGGTAATTCACCCCTCCACTTT,CAILRQGNSPLHF
TRBV2,once,.,TRBJ2-1,TGTGCCAGCAGTGAACGGGGTGCCCAATACAATGAGCAGTTCTTC,CASSERGAQYNEQFF
TRBV2,.,TRBD2,TRBJ2-3,TGTGCCAGCAGTGGTGTAGCGGGACTAGATACGCAGTATTTT,CASSGVAGLDTQYF
TRBV19,.,.,TRBJ2-1,TGTGCCAGTAGTATAGCTGGAGAAAATTACAATGAGCAGTTCTTC,CASSIAGENYNEQFF
TRBV5-6,.,.,TRBJ2-7,TGTGCCAGCAGAGTTAGAGACAGTCCTTACGAGCAGTACTTC,CASRVRDSPYEQYF
TRBV6-5,.,TRBD2,TRBJ2-1,TGTGCCAGCAAACTAGCGGACAACTACAATGAGCAGTTCTTC,CASKLADNYNEQFF
TRBV5-1,.,.,TRBJ2-3,TGCGCCAGCAGCTTGGGCGGCCAAGCCACAGGGACGCAGTATTTT,CASSLGGQATGTQYF
TRBV27,.,TRBD2,TRBJ2-1,TGTGCCAGCAGAACGTTCCTACAGACAGCGGGAGCTAGGGAGCAGTTCTTC,CASRTFLQTAGAREQFF
TRBV11-2,.,.,TRBJ2-2,TGTGCCAGCAGCTTAGATCAAGAGTATTCGAGCACCGGGGAGCTGTTTTTT,CASSLDQEYSSTGELFF
TRBV28,.,.,TRBJ1-1,TGTGCCAGCACCCACCGTAGGAGAGGAGAAGCTTTCTTT,CASTHRRRGEAFF
TRBV19,.,TRBD1,TRBJ2-2,TGTGCCAGTTTCAGGGGGTCGGGCACCGGGGAGCTGTTTTTT,CASFRGSGTGELFF
TRBV10-3,.,TRBD2,TRBJ2-4,TGTGCCATCAGTGACACTAGCGGGACAAACATTCAGTACTTC,CAISDTSGTNIQYF
TRBV19,.,.,TRBJ2-7,TGTGCCAGTAGTAAGGGGAACTCCTACGAGCAGTACTTC,CASSKGNSYEQYF
TRBV2,.,.,TRBJ1-2,TGTGCCAGCAGTGATGGCGTGGGGGGCTATGGCTACACCTTC,CASSDGVGGYGYTF
TRBV28,.,.,TRBJ2-3,TGTGCCAGCCAGGAGCGGGGAGGGGGTCTGGCAGATACGCAGTATTTT,CASQERGGGLADTQYF
TRBV28,.,TRBD1,TRBJ2-1,TGTGCCAGCAGTTTATGGACAGGGGGAGGGAATGAGCAGTTCTTC,CASSLWTGGGNEQFF
TRBV19,.,TRBD2,TRBJ2-7,TGTGCCAGTAGTATCAGGAGGGAGGGCCCCTACGAGCAGTACTTC,CASSIRREGPYEQYF
TRBV28,.,.,TRBJ2-3,TGTGCCAGCCCCCCAGCGCCACTAGGGCCTACAGATACGCAGTATTTT,CASPPAPLGPTDTQYF
TRBV9,.,.,TRBJ1-1,TGTGCCAGCAGCGCCAAAGACTTGAACACTGAAGCTTTCTTT,CASSAKDLNTEAFF
TRBV21-1,.,.,TRBJ2-7,TGTGCCAGCAGCAAAGCTGTAAGCGTCAGCTCCTACGAGCAGTACTTC,CASSKAVSVSSYEQYF
TRBV25-1,.,.,TRBJ1-1,TGTGCCAGCAGTTGGGAGGCAGGGGAAGCTTTCTTT,CASSWEAGEAFF
TRBV18,once,TRBD1,TRBJ1-5,TGTGCCAGCTCGTTTGGGACAGGGGATAGCAATCAGCCCCAGCATTTT,CASSFGTGDSNQPQHF
TRBV29-1,.,TRBD1,TRBJ1-4,TGCAGCGTGGGGACAGGGGTTTACGAAAAACTGTTTTTT,CSVGTGVYEKLFF
TRBV7-9,.,TRBD2,TRBJ2-5,TGTGCCAGCAGCCGACTGGGACTAGCATCCAAGACCCAGTACTTC,CASSRLGLASKTQYF
TRBV4-2,.,.,TRBJ1-1,TGTGCCAGCAGCCTCCGTGTCGGGAAGGAGGGCACTGAAGCTTTCTTT,CASSLRVGKEGTEAFF
TRBV28,.,.,TRBJ2-6,TGTGCCATACAAGACTCTGGGGCCAACGTCCTGACTTTC,CAIQDSGANVLTF
TRBV15,.,TRBD2,TRBJ2-1,TGTGCCACCAGCAGAGATCAGACTAGCGGGAAAGTATCCTACAATGAGCAGTTCTTC,CATSRDQTSGKVSYNEQFF
TRBV7-9,.,TRBD1,TRBJ2-7,TGTGCCAGCAGCCCCAGACAGGGGGCGGGGGAGCAGTACTTC,CASSPRQGAGEQYF
TRBV4-1,.,TRBD2,TRBJ2-7,TGCGCCAGCAGCCAAGATTGGGCTAGCGGGAATATCTACGAGCAGTACTTC,CASSQDWASGNIYEQYF
TRBV6-2/TRBV6-3,.,TRBD2,TRBJ2-1,TGTGCCAGCAGTTACTCCTTAACTAGCGAAAATGCCTACAATGAGCAGTTCTTC,CASSYSLTSENAYNEQFF
TRBV5-1,once,.,TRBJ2-1,TGCGCCAGCGGGGGAGGGGGAGCCCACAATGAGCAGTTCTTC,CASGGGGAHNEQFF
TRBV3-1/TRBV3-2,.,TRBD2,TRBJ2-5,TGTGCCAGCAGCCCCCCCGGGGCGGGAGGAGAGACCCAGTACTTC,CASSPPGAGGETQYF
TRBV7-8,few,.,TRBJ1-6,TGTGCCAGCAGCTTACTATCGAATTCACCCCTCCACTTT,CASSLLSNSPLHF
TRBV19,once,.,TRBJ2-6,TGTGCCAGTAGTATCGACGGGCAGGGGTCCTTTGGGGCCAACGTCCTGACTTTC,CASSIDGQGSFGANVLTF
TRBV3-1/TRBV3-2,.,TRBD1,TRBJ1-5,TGTGCCAGCAGCCAGACCGGGACAGGCGGGGCGCCCCAGCATTTT,CASSQTGTGGAPQHF
TRBV28,once,.,TRBJ2-2,TGTGCCAGCGGTAGTGGGAGGACCGGGGAGCTGTTTTTT,CASGSGRTGELFF
TRBV19,few,TRBD2,TRBJ2-7,TGTGCCAGTAGTGTTCTAGCGGGAGGTCCCTACGAGCAGTACTTC,CASSVLAGGPYEQYF
TRBV7-9,.,TRBD2,TRBJ2-7,TGTGCCAGCAGCTTAGCTTTGCGGGAGGGTCACGAGCAGTACTTC,CASSLALREGHEQYF
TRBV19,.,.,TRBJ2-2,TGTGCCAGTAGTGGAGGGGTTGCCGGGGAGCTGTTTTTT,CASSGGVAGELFF
TRBV5-1,.,.,TRBJ2-2,TGCGCCAGCAGCTCGTTCGCGAACACCGGGGAGCTGTTTTTT,CASSSFANTGELFF
TRBV25-1,.,TRBD2,TRBJ2-1,TGTGCCAGCAGTAAACTAGCGGAATACAATGAGCAGTTCTTC,CASSKLAEYNEQFF
TRBV5-1,.,.,TRBJ1-1,TGCGCCAGCAGCTTTGTCGGGGGTATGAACACTGAAGCTTTCTTT,CASSFVGGMNTEAFF
TRBV7-9,.,.,TRBJ2-2,TGTGCCAGCAGCTCTCAGGCCGGGGAGCTGTTTTTT,CASSSQAGELFF